This T cell receptor beta chain originates from a study of CD4 T cells in relation to SARS-CoV-2 and coronaviruses. Overall study: Shared crossreactive spike epitopes were mapped to their HLA restriction.

Method: immunoSEQ multiplex PCR; TCRdb's copy keeps in-frame clones and lacks some. The data hold approximately 17,000 clones, with about 79% observed a single time. The unexposed donors gave CD4+ T cells in about 2011-2018, prior to COVID-19. The cells were cultured for under 13 days before CD4+ T cells were isolated. As cell numbers allowed, unexposed-donor CD4+ T cells faced SARS-CoV-2 S/N and four cold-coronavirus spikes. A word on this clone: Antigen: not known.

Germline V lookup: CDR1 MDHEN, CDR2 SYDVKM. The CDR3 consists of 11 residues. V was pared by 7 bases and J by 9 bases, with 10 bases between. Sequencing was carried out using CD4+ T cells from PBMCs, cultured in vitro. The V call is TRBV28, the J call TRBJ2-1; D remains ambiguous. The TCR originated in a human donor in good health. The CDR3 bases are TGTGCCAGCACTACCCTGGGTGAGCAGTTCTTC. Translating gives CASTTLGEQFF.